This T cell receptor (beta chain) was sequenced for a study of T cell changes during pregnancy in multiple sclerosis. Assay: immunoSEQ multiplex PCR; the TCRdb copy retains only in-frame clones and omits some. The data contain about 79,000 clones, about 93% of them singletons. The CDR3 has 14 residues. V was trimmed by 6 bases and J by 5 bases, leaving 13 bases between them. The germline V gene encodes CDR1 MNHEY and CDR2 SMNVEV (reference sequence). The V and J genes are TRBV27 and TRBJ2-2; perhaps TRBD1 as D (6 bases). This receptor was obtained from a female donor with multiple sclerosis, enrolled in a pregnancy study. Specimen: CD4+ T cells from peripheral blood mononuclear cells, collected in the second trimester of pregnancy. The CDR3 DNA is TGTGCCAGCAGCCCCGGACAGTGGACCGGGGAGCTGTTTTTT. Protein sequence: CASSPGQWTGELFF.